This TCR beta chain stems from a study of blood T cell repertoires in COVID-19. The wider study: The cDNA or gDNA used as material had been derived from T cells, B-cell-depleted T cells, or PBMCs.

This CDR3 region has 14 residues. Per germline, CDR1 SGHTS and CDR2 YDEGEE. J gave up 4 bases and V 3 bases, and 6 bases lay outside the gene matches. TCRdb keeps only in-frame clones here, not all; method: immunoSEQ multiplex PCR. The sample shows 240,000 or so clones, roughly 83% of them seen only once. The specimen sequenced was PBMCs or T cells enriched from blood (not recorded which). The clonotype was recovered from a woman aged 50 to 60 who had recovered from COVID-19. V gene TRBV5-8 combines with J gene TRBJ1-1; 7 bases fit TRBD1. CDR3 amino acids: CASSWGTVGTEAFF. The CDR3 DNA reads as TGTGCCAGCAGCTGGGGGACAGTTGGCACTGAAGCTTTCTTT. Together with reference TRBV5-8 and TRBJ1-1, the CDR3 gives the full variable domain: EAGVTQSPTHLIKTRGQQATLRCSPISGHTSVYWYQQALGLGLQFLLWYDEGEERNRGNFPPRFSGRQFPNYSSELNVNALELEDSALYLCASSWGTVGTEAFFGQGTRLTVV.